A single sample is the source of the 19 T cell receptor beta chains below, sequenced in a study of vaccination and CD4 T cells after COVID-19. The Oncomine TCR Beta short-read assay was applied to DNA of cultured CD4+ T cells. In TCRdb, the PCR reads were re-called with MiXCR into one record per CDR3 protein. The sample lists around 13,000 distinct CDR3 sequences; less than 35% were seen once. Documented treatment: roughly 10-day PBMC culture with coronavirus spike peptide pools or control peptides (ViraFEST assay). Their specific antigens are unknown. Sequencing input: CD4+ T cells from blood, cultured in vitro. Receptor source: a human donor who had recovered from COVID-19.

This rearrangement joins TRBV7-2 to TRBJ1-5; D unresolved. Deletions cut 1 base from V and 0 bases from J, with 10 bases between. Germline V gene sequence: CDR1 SGHTA, CDR2 FQGNSA. The CDR3 has 16 amino acids. The CDR3 loop reads CASSLVGSNSNQPQHF. Written as DNA, the CDR3 is TGTGCCAGCAGCTTAGTTGGGTCTAATAGCAATCAGCCCCAGCATTTT.

V is TRBV6-5 and J is TRBJ2-5, with TRBD2 matching 9 bases. Germline CDR1 is MNHEY and CDR2 is SVGAGI. The CDR3 loop spans 17 amino acids. Germline trimming cut 4 bases from V and 5 bases from J; bases unmatched to any gene: 14. The CDR3 sequence is CASSSTGTSRFEETQYF. The CDR3 region has the DNA TGTGCCAGCAGTTCAACAGGGACTAGCAGGTTTGAGGAGACCCAGTACTTC.

The chain employs TRBV7-8 and TRBJ2-5, with TRBD2 identical over 8 bases. With 6 bases clipped from V and 0 bases from J, the junction kept 12 bases outside the gene matches. Germline loops: CDR1 SGHVS, CDR2 FQNEAQ. CDR3 size: 17 residues. The CDR3 nucleotides read TGTGCCAGCAGAGCTGGGGCTAGCGGGTCGTACCAAGAGACCCAGTACTTC. Residues: CASRAGASGSYQETQYF.

The V gene is TRBV6-2 or TRBV6-3, the J gene TRBJ2-1; 10 bases map to TRBD2. V shed 8 bases, J shed 10 bases, and the junction held 11 bases outside the gene matches. CDR1 is MNHEY and CDR2 is SVGEGT in the germline V gene. The CDR3 consists of 14 residues. CDR3 amino acids: CASVLGLARPEQFF. Here the CDR3 DNA reads TGTGCCAGCGTGCTGGGACTAGCGAGACCGGAGCAGTTCTTC.

The gene calls are TRBV7-9 and TRBJ2-3; TRBD2 might be the D (6 bases). V lost 5 bases to trimming and J lost 0 bases, with 12 bases between them. The CDR3 extends over 15 amino acids. Germline V gene data show CDR1 as SEHNR and CDR2 as FQNEAQ (reference sequence). Here the CDR3 reads CASSPQGTSTDTQYF. The CDR3 DNA sequence: TGTGCCAGCAGCCCCCAAGGGACTAGCACAGATACGCAGTATTTT.

This chain connects TRBV4-1 to TRBJ2-7, with 8 positions matching TRBD1. The trim removed 4 bases at V and 3 bases at J, leaving 14 bases unmatched. CDR1 is MGHRA and CDR2 is YSYEKL in the germline V gene. This CDR3 spans 17 amino acids. The CDR3 sequence: CASSRSTPGQEGYEQYF. The DNA for the CDR3 is TGCGCCAGCAGCCGATCCACACCGGGACAGGAGGGCTACGAGCAGTACTTC.

The chain employs TRBV5-1 and TRBJ1-6, with no clear D. This CDR3 is built from 13 residues. Trimming took 0 bases from V and 7 from J, leaving 5 bases between them. Per germline, CDR1 SGHRS and CDR2 YFSETQ. The CDR3 protein is CASSLGQNSPLHF. CDR3 DNA sequence: TGCGCCAGCAGCTTGGGACAAAATTCACCCCTCCACTTT.

The V gene is TRBV12-3 or TRBV12-4, the J gene TRBJ2-3, with D possibly TRBD2 on 6 matching bases. This CDR3 contains 11 residues. V was pared by 7 bases and J by 6 bases, with 8 bases between. The CDR3 reads CASTRGDTQYF. The CDR3 bases are TGTGCCAGCACCCGGGGGGATACGCAGTATTTT.

The rearrangement joins TRBV11-2 to TRBJ2-5; TRBD2 matches 9 bases. There are 18 residues in the CDR3. V lost 3 bases to trimming and J lost 1 base; unmatched junction nucleotides: 12. Germline CDR1 and CDR2: SGHAT and FQNNGV. The CDR3 region is CASSLGSAGGPAQETQYF. The CDR3 bases are TGTGCCAGCAGCTTGGGGTCTGCGGGGGGGCCGGCCCAAGAGACCCAGTACTTC.

The chain links TRBV6-1 to TRBJ1-6; TRBD1 matches at 9 bases. The CDR3 consists of 15 residues. The V gene end was trimmed by 6 bases and the J gene end by 7 bases; junction bases not matched to a gene: 7. The germline CDR1 and CDR2 sequences are MNHNS and SASEGT. Here the CDR3 reads CASSRGGTGNSPLHF. In DNA, the CDR3 is TGTGCCAGCAGCCGGGGAGGGACAGGGAATTCACCCCTCCACTTT.

This clonotype was counted between two and nine times. This CDR3 reads CASSQEGQGSYGYTF. Here the CDR3 DNA reads TGCGCCAGCAGCCAAGAAGGACAGGGTAGCTATGGCTACACCTTC. The chain recombines TRBV4-3 with TRBJ1-2; 8 nucleotides match TRBD1. Germline V gives CDR1 LGHNA, CDR2 YSLEER. Losses at the gene ends were 0 bases for V and 4 bases for J; bases not matched to a gene: 4. This CDR3 is 15 amino acids long.

In this sample, this clonotype turned up a few times. The chain joins TRBV6-1 to TRBJ2-2; tentative D call: TRBD1 (5 bases). V was shortened by 1 base and J by 0 bases, with 12 bases between the two germline ends. This CDR3 is built from 17 residues. Per germline, CDR1 MNHNS and CDR2 SASEGT. The CDR3 loop reads CASSEGDRIANTGELFF. In DNA form, the CDR3 reads TGTGCCAGCAGTGAAGGAGACAGAATCGCGAACACCGGGGAGCTGTTTTTT.

In its sample, this clonotype was seen a few times. J is TRBJ2-5 and V is TRBV20-1, with 8 nucleotides matching TRBD2. V lost 8 bases, J lost 4 bases, and 9 bases stayed unmatched. Germline-derived CDR1 and CDR2 are DFQATT and SNEGSKA (reference sequence). There are 13 residues in the CDR3. The CDR3 coding sequence is TGCAGTACCCAGTCGGGGGGGCGAGAGACCCAGTACTTC. Encoded protein: CSTQSGGRETQYF.

The V gene is TRBV7-2, the J gene TRBJ1-1; 7 bases fit TRBD1. The V gene's germline CDR1 is SGHTA and CDR2 FQGNSA. J was trimmed by 0 bases and V by 1 base; bases with no gene match: 8. The CDR3 sequence is 17 residues long. The CDR3 DNA reads as TGTGCCAGCAGCTTAGTTCTCACAGGGGTTGTGAACACTGAAGCTTTCTTT. This encodes CASSLVLTGVVNTEAFF.

V gene TRBV6-1 combines with J gene TRBJ1-2, with D tentatively TRBD1 (6 bases). Germline assignment: CDR1 MNHNS and CDR2 SASEGT. The CDR3 is made up of 14 amino acids. V lost 2 bases to trimming and J lost 6 bases, with 13 bases between them. CDR3 DNA sequence: TGTGCCAGCAGTGAAACGGACAGCCGAGATGGCTACACCTTC. Protein: CASSETDSRDGYTF.

This chain uses TRBV9 with TRBJ2-1; D perhaps matches TRBD1 (6 bases). Per the germline V gene, CDR1 is SGDLS and CDR2 is YYNGEE. V lost 2 bases and J lost 11, with 23 bases in between. This CDR3 has 16 amino acids. The CDR3 region is CASSVMSAGTSDKQFF. The CDR3 DNA reads TGTGCCAGCAGCGTCATGTCGGCAGGGACATCGGATAAGCAGTTCTTC. The full variable domain, with the rest looked up from reference TRBV9 and TRBJ2-1, is DSGVTQTPKHLITATGQRVTLRCSPRSGDLSVYWYQQSLDQGLQFLIQYYNGEERAKGNILERFSAQQFPDLHSELNLSSLELGDSALYFCASSVMSAGTSDKQFFGPGTRLTVL.

Here the CDR3 reads CASMSPAPYEQYF. For the CDR3, the DNA is TGTGCCAGCATGTCCCCGGCGCCCTACGAGCAGTACTTC. The chain combines TRBV6-1 with TRBJ2-7; D call uncertain. Per germline, CDR1 MNHNS and CDR2 SASEGT. The length of the CDR3 is 13 residues. Trimming removed 7 bases at V and 2 bases at J, with 12 bases between.

This clonotype has a handful of counts. The chain links TRBV5-4 to TRBJ2-2; 7 bases agree with TRBD1. The junction had 10 bases not matched to a gene; V was cut back by 4 bases and J by 4 bases. CDR3 size: 16 residues. The V gene's germline CDR1 is SGHNT and CDR2 YYREEE (reference sequence). CDR3 loop: CASSRTLGGRTGELFF. In DNA, the CDR3 is TGTGCCAGCAGCCGAACACTAGGGGGCCGCACCGGGGAGCTGTTTTTT.

This chain connects TRBV20-1 to TRBJ2-4; D may match TRBD1 or TRBD2 (6 bases each). This CDR3 has 16 residues. Trimming cost V 1 base and J 0 bases, with 13 bases left between them. From germline, CDR1 is DFQATT and CDR2 SNEGSKA (reference sequence). CDR3 in amino acids: CSARGGTTLAKNIQYF. CDR3 nucleotide sequence: TGCAGTGCTAGAGGCGGGACAACGCTAGCCAAAAACATTCAGTACTTC.